The rows below give T cell receptor beta chains drawn from one sample of a study of post-analysis software for immune sequencing data. MiXCR was run by TCRdb on the PCR reads, yielding one entry per CDR3 protein. Here the sample spans around 710,000 distinct CDR3 sequences, 46% being singletons. The sequencing sample was made of blood. The receptors originated from a girl between 10 and 17 years old with multiple sclerosis. Each CDR3 is given with its conserved first and last residue. The D gene is left open where the match is weak. Only some rows state a clone size, as once, few, many or a class for expanded clones.

few,TRBD2,TRBJ2-7,TRBV10-3,CAISEGTSAYEQYF,TGTGCCATCAGCGAGGGGACTAGCGCCTACGAGCAGTACTTC
.,.,TRBJ2-1,TRBV12-3/TRBV12-4,CASSLPWDEQFF,TGTGCCAGCAGTCTCCCGTGGGATGAGCAGTTCTTC
.,.,TRBJ1-1,TRBV5-1,CASSPQGTRTEAFF,TGCGCCAGCAGCCCTCAGGGGACGCGGACTGAAGCTTTCTTT
.,.,TRBJ2-7,TRBV29-1,CSVELLDSYEQYF,TGCAGCGTTGAGCTTCTGGACTCCTACGAGCAGTACTTC
once,.,TRBJ2-7,TRBV7-9,CASSSHTVLAWSSYEQYF,TGTGCCAGCAGCTCTCATACCGTACTAGCCTGGAGCTCCTACGAGCAGTACTTC
few,.,TRBJ2-3,TRBV20-1,CSSRGKDTQYF,TGCAGTTCACGGGGGAAAGATACGCAGTATTTT
.,TRBD2,TRBJ2-1,TRBV7-6,CASSGRTGSATSGSINEQFF,TGTGCCAGCAGCGGACGGACAGGATCGGCGACTAGCGGGAGTATAAATGAGCAGTTCTTC
few,TRBD1,TRBJ1-2,TRBV6-5,CASAQDRVGYGYTF,TGTGCCAGCGCCCAGGACAGGGTGGGCTATGGCTACACCTTC
few,.,TRBJ2-1,TRBV2,CASSGPGAEQFF,TGTGCCAGTAGTGGGCCCGGGGCTGAGCAGTTCTTC
.,TRBD2,TRBJ2-1,TRBV20-1,CSALTSSGVYNEQFF,TGCAGTGCTCTTACATCTAGCGGCGTCTACAATGAGCAGTTCTTC
few,TRBD1,TRBJ1-2,TRBV7-9,CASSQSRTGGYGYTF,TGTGCCAGCAGCCAAAGTCGGACAGGGGGCTATGGCTACACCTTC
.,.,TRBJ2-7,TRBV5-1,CASRTSTGTKYNEQYF,TGCGCCAGCAGAACCAGCACCGGGACCAAATACAATGAGCAGTACTTC
.,.,TRBJ2-7,TRBV12-3/TRBV12-4,CASSLRLAPSYEQYF,TGTGCCAGCAGTTTACGGCTAGCGCCTTCCTACGAGCAGTACTTC
.,.,TRBJ1-6,TRBV20-1,CSARDLTGGESPLHF,TGCAGTGCTAGAGATCTAACAGGAGGGGAGTCACCCCTCCACTTT
.,TRBD2,TRBJ2-1,TRBV11-3,CASSTSGWGEQFF,TGTGCCAGCAGCACTAGCGGGTGGGGTGAGCAGTTCTTC
.,TRBD2,TRBJ2-1,TRBV5-5,CASSHLAGVEQFF,TGTGCCAGCAGCCACCTAGCGGGAGTTGAGCAGTTCTTC
many,.,TRBJ2-1,TRBV2,CASSKKWQGPNEQFF,TGTGCCAGCAGTAAGAAATGGCAGGGGCCCAATGAGCAGTTCTTC
.,TRBD2,TRBJ2-1,TRBV20-1,CSARSPGLAGRNEQFF,TGCAGTGCTAGATCCCCGGGTCTAGCGGGCCGCAATGAGCAGTTCTTC
.,TRBD1,TRBJ1-2,TRBV12-3/TRBV12-4,CASSKGTGVKNYGYTF,TGTGCCAGCAGTAAGGGGACAGGGGTTAAGAACTATGGCTACACCTTC
.,.,TRBJ1-2,TRBV12-3/TRBV12-4,CASNRDPSDYGYTF,TGTGCCAGCAACCGGGACCCATCAGACTATGGCTACACCTTC
.,.,TRBJ2-1,TRBV20-1,CSASVKVTIDNEQVF,TGCAGTGCTAGCGTTAAGGTGACTATCGACAATGAGCAGGTCTTC
few,.,TRBJ2-3,TRBV28,CASSFDLAADTQYF,TGTGCCAGCAGTTTTGACCTAGCAGCAGATACGCAGTATTTT
.,TRBD1,TRBJ2-7,TRBV7-9,CASSTHRGLGDEQYF,TGTGCCAGCAGCACCCACAGGGGGCTTGGTGACGAGCAGTACTTC
.,.,TRBJ1-2,TRBV29-1,CSATIQGRSGYTF,TGCAGCGCAACTATACAGGGAAGGAGTGGCTACACCTTC
.,TRBD2,TRBJ2-7,TRBV20-1,CSARAIAGYSYEQYF,TGCAGTGCTAGAGCTATAGCGGGCTACTCCTACGAGCAGTACTTC
.,.,TRBJ2-1,TRBV12-3/TRBV12-4,CASSLGGTSSKETQFF,TGTGCCAGCAGTTTAGGGGGCACTTCTTCGAAAGAGACCCAGTTCTTC
.,TRBD2,TRBJ2-3,TRBV7-2,CASSLLAGAYF,TGTGCCAGCAGCTTACTAGCGGGGGCGTATTTT
.,TRBD2,TRBJ2-5,TRBV10-3,CAISPTSGPETQYF,TGTGCCATCAGTCCGACTAGCGGACCAGAGACCCAGTACTTC
.,.,TRBJ2-2,TRBV12-3/TRBV12-4,CASRRPTGTGELFF,TGTGCCAGCAGGCGGCCGACAGGTACCGGGGAGCTGTTTTTT
few,.,TRBJ1-1,TRBV15,CATSRDKVNTEAFF,TGTGCCACCAGCAGAGATAAGGTGAACACTGAAGCTTTCTTT
few,TRBD1,TRBJ2-3,TRBV24-1,CATSEGDSLSADTQYF,TGTGCCACCAGTGAGGGGGACAGCCTCTCGGCAGATACGCAGTATTTT
few,.,TRBJ2-5,TRBV28,CASSLGGAKTQYF,TGTGCCAGCAGTTTAGGGGGGGCCAAGACCCAGTACTTC
.,.,TRBJ2-5,TRBV6-2/TRBV6-3,CASSYGVRHRGTQYF,TGTGCCAGCAGTTACGGGGTCCGACACCGGGGGACCCAGTACTTC
.,TRBD2,TRBJ2-7,TRBV27,CASSSQRLAGSYEQYF,TGTGCCAGCAGTTCCCAGCGACTAGCGGGCTCCTACGAGCAGTACTTC
.,.,TRBJ2-5,TRBV24-1,CATSDFKQGEETQYF,TGTGCCACCAGTGATTTTAAGCAGGGTGAGGAGACCCAGTACTTC
.,.,TRBJ2-1,TRBV10-1,CASSESFPLAEQFF,TGCGCCAGCAGTGAGTCCTTTCCGCTCGCTGAGCAGTTCTTC
.,TRBD2,TRBJ2-5,TRBV25-1,CASSESSGRGETQYF,TGTGCCAGCAGTGAATCCAGCGGGAGGGGCGAGACCCAGTACTTC
.,.,TRBJ2-3,TRBV30,CAWSVWRTTDTQYF,TGTGCCTGGAGTGTATGGCGGACCACAGATACGCAGTATTTT
.,.,TRBJ2-1,TRBV7-2,CASTSRPGRVNNEQFF,TGTGCCAGCACCAGTAGGCCGGGTCGGGTTAACAATGAGCAGTTCTTC
.,.,TRBJ1-5,TRBV7-2,CASSLAFQPQHF,TGTGCCAGCAGCTTAGCTTTCCAGCCCCAGCATTTT
.,TRBD1,TRBJ1-2,TRBV12-3/TRBV12-4,CASTDRDRVNGYTF,TGTGCCAGCACCGACCGGGACAGGGTAAACGGCTACACCTTC
.,TRBD1,TRBJ2-7,TRBV10-3,CAIKETGVVYEQYF,TGTGCCATCAAAGAGACAGGGGTGGTCTACGAGCAGTACTTC
few,.,TRBJ2-3,TRBV5-1,CASSLIPGRTTDTQYF,TGCGCCAGCAGCTTAATACCGGGACGGACCACAGATACGCAGTATTTT
.,TRBD1,TRBJ1-2,TRBV24-1,CATSDLRGTGGYTF,TGTGCCACCAGTGATTTGCGGGGGACAGGGGGCTACACCTTC
.,.,TRBJ2-3,TRBV5-1,CASSLGGHLTDTQYF,TGCGCCAGCAGCTTGGGCGGGCACCTCACAGATACGCAGTATTTT
.,TRBD2,TRBJ2-5,TRBV24-1,CATSNTGGPLQYF,TGTGCCACCTCTAATACGGGAGGACCCCTCCAGTACTTC
.,.,TRBJ1-2,TRBV2,CASSEGRRDYGYTF,TGTGCCAGCAGTGAAGGTCGCAGGGACTATGGCTACACCTTC
few,TRBD2,TRBJ2-1,TRBV4-2,CASRPGLAHEQFF,TGTGCCAGCAGACCGGGACTAGCCCATGAGCAGTTCTTC
.,TRBD1,TRBJ2-3,TRBV3-1,CASSQEGRGPADTQYF,TGTGCCAGCAGCCAAGAGGGCAGGGGGCCCGCAGATACGCAGTATTTT
few,TRBD2,TRBJ2-3,TRBV24-1,CATSDLLAGGTDTQYF,TGTGCCACCAGTGACCTGCTGGCGGGAGGCACAGATACGCAGTATTTT
.,TRBD1,TRBJ2-7,TRBV7-2,CAGSLERTGIHEQYF,TGTGCCGGCAGCTTAGAAAGGACAGGGATCCACGAGCAGTACTTC
few,TRBD1,TRBJ1-2,TRBV10-3,CAISRETGANYGYTF,TGTGCCATCAGTAGAGAAACAGGGGCTAACTATGGCTACACCTTC
few,.,TRBJ2-3,TRBV13,CAGSLLSEDTQYF,TGTGCCGGCAGCTTATTGAGCGAGGATACGCAGTATTTT
.,.,TRBJ2-7,TRBV20-1,CSASDPLGAREQYF,TGCAGTGCTAGTGATCCCTTGGGGGCTCGGGAGCAGTACTTC
.,TRBD2,TRBJ2-5,TRBV20-1,CSARSDLAGLYQETQYF,TGCAGTGCTAGATCTGACCTAGCGGGACTGTACCAAGAGACCCAGTACTTC